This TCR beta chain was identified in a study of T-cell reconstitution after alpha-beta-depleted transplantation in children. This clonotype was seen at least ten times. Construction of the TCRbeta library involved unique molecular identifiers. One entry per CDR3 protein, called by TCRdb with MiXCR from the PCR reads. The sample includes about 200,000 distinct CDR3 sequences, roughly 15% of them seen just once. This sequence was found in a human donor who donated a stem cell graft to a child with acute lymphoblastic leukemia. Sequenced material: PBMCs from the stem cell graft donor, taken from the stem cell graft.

The CDR3 bases are TGCGCCAGCAGCTTAAAGGTCCTTGAATGGGGCACTGAAGCTTTCTTT. Amino acids: CASSLKVLEWGTEAFF. The chain uses TRBV5-1 and TRBJ1-1; D remains ambiguous. Trimming removed 2 bases from V and 4 bases from J, with 18 bases in between. Germline lookup yields CDR1 SGHRS and CDR2 YFSETQ. CDR3 length: 16 residues.